This T cell receptor (beta chain) was sequenced during a study of control samples from healthy donors and cancer patients. Germline-derived CDR1 and CDR2 are SNHLY and FYNNEI. CDR3 size: 15 residues. Trimming removed 3 bases from V and 1 base from J, with 12 bases in between. Assay used: immunoSEQ multiplex PCR; TCRdb lists only in-frame clones, some missing. The table shows roughly 180,000 clones, with approximately 91% occurring only once. This clonotype originated in a woman aged 40 to 50 in good health. Input material: blood. The chain has TRBV2 and TRBJ1-1; TRBD1 might be the D (6 bases). The CDR3 nucleotides read TGTGCCAGCAGTGAGGATTTAGGGGGGAACACTGAAGCTTTCTTT. Encoded protein: CASSEDLGGNTEAFF. Complete variable domain (other parts from reference TRBV2 and TRBJ1-1): EPEVTQTPSHQVTQMGQEVILRCVPISNHLYFYWYRQILGQKVEFLVSFYNNEISEKSEIFDDQFSVERPDGSNFTLKIRSTKLEDSAMYFCASSEDLGGNTEAFFGQGTRLTVV.